The 25 T cell receptor beta chains below were found in one sample sequenced in a study of cytomegalovirus exposure and HLA in healthy donors. Use of 60 Vbeta and 13 Jbeta primers characterized the PCR. Clones were sequenced by immunoSEQ multiplex PCR, and TCRdb holds only the in-frame ones, with some missing. The sample consists of 100,000 to 140,000 clones, around 77% of them appearing once. The sample comprised PBMCs. These receptors all stem from a male donor in good health and CMV-seronegative.

DNA of the CDR3: TGCGCCAGCAGCTTAACAGGGATAAATGGCTACACCTTC. Residues: CASSLTGINGYTF. This chain connects TRBV5-1 to TRBJ1-2; perhaps TRBD1 as D (6 bases). The germline gives CDR1 SGHRS, CDR2 YFSETQ. This CDR3 has 13 amino acids. Trimming removed 2 bases at V and 6 bases at J, with 11 bases between.

The chain carries TRBV12-5 and TRBJ2-3; 8 positions match TRBD2. CDR3 length: 16 residues. The germline gives CDR1 LGHNT, CDR2 FRNRAP. With V trimmed by 2 bases and J by 3 bases, 7 bases remained unmatched. CDR3 sequence (DNA): TGTGCTAGTGGTTTGAGCGTTAGCGGGATGACAGATACGCAGTATTTT. It yields the protein CASGLSVSGMTDTQYF.

This clone was observed a handful of times. The chain has TRBV7-6 and TRBJ2-3; 13 bases are a match to TRBD2. The V gene end was trimmed by 5 bases and the J gene end by 4 bases; junction bases not matched to a gene: 6. Per germline, CDR1 SGHVS and CDR2 FNYEAQ. This CDR3 comprises 16 residues. In DNA form, the CDR3 reads TGTGCCAGCAGCCTTGGACTAGCGGGAGTGGCAGATACGCAGTATTTT. It encodes CASSLGLAGVADTQYF.

The chain is built from TRBV6-9 and TRBJ2-1; 8 positions match TRBD2. Germline V gene sequence: CDR1 MNHGY, CDR2 SVAAGI. The CDR3 is 19 residues long. The ends lost 9 bases at V and 6 bases at J; junction bases unmatched: 25. The CDR3 DNA reads as TGTGCCAGGGCCGGCTGGGAAGGGACTGGAGCGGGAGATCCCAATGAGCAGTTCTTC. The encoded protein is CARAGWEGTGAGDPNEQFF.

The gene calls are TRBV5-6 and TRBJ2-5; TRBD1 matches 7 bases. V lost 7 bases and J lost 4; bases outside the gene matches: 4. Germline V gene sequence: CDR1 SGHDT, CDR2 YYEEEE. This CDR3 has 12 amino acids. Here the CDR3 reads CASGQVGETQYF. The CDR3 nucleotides are TGTGCCAGCGGACAGGTGGGAGAGACCCAGTACTTC.

This clone was seen a handful of times. This chain connects TRBV10-1 to TRBJ2-1, with D possibly TRBD1 on 6 matching bases. Deletions cut 4 bases from V and 4 bases from J, with 14 bases between. Germline lookup yields CDR1 WNHNN and CDR2 SYGVQD (reference sequence). This CDR3 has 15 residues. CDR3 residues: CASSADSQTYNEQFF. The CDR3 coding sequence is TGCGCCAGCAGTGCGGACAGCCAAACGTACAATGAGCAGTTCTTC.

The rearrangement links TRBV9 to TRBJ2-7; D may be TRBD1 (8 bases). V dropped 4 bases and J dropped 6 bases, with 14 bases sitting between them. The CDR3 is 13 amino acids. Germline assignment: CDR1 SGDLS and CDR2 YYNGEE. CDR3 sequence reads: CASSSQGGSEQYF. The CDR3 DNA follows: TGTGCCAGCAGCTCACAGGGGGGGAGCGAGCAGTACTTC.

The chain couples TRBV2 to TRBJ1-5; 8 bases line up with TRBD1. Germline CDR1 reads SNHLY; CDR2 reads FYNNEI. This CDR3 has 15 residues. V shed 3 bases and J 5 bases; nucleotides not matched to a gene: 6. This CDR3 reads CASSDGQGGDQPQHF. CDR3 in DNA: TGTGCCAGCAGTGATGGACAGGGAGGGGATCAGCCCCAGCATTTT.

V gene TRBV7-8 combines with J gene TRBJ2-3; 12 bases align to TRBD2. Trimming cost V 1 base and J 1 base; bases outside gene matches: 3. The CDR3 length is 17 residues. Germline assignment: CDR1 SGHVS and CDR2 FQNEAQ. The CDR3 bases are TGTGCCAGCAGCTTAGGACTAGCGGGAGTCGGCACAGATACGCAGTATTTT. Residues: CASSLGLAGVGTDTQYF. Combining the CDR3 with reference TRBV7-8 and TRBJ2-3 gives the whole variable domain GAGVSQSPRYKVAKRGQDVALRCDPISGHVSLFWYQQALGQGPEFLTYFQNEAQLDKSGLPSDRFFAERPEGSVSTLKIQRTQQEDSAVYLCASSLGLAGVGTDTQYFGPGTRLTVL.

V gene TRBV6-1 combines with J gene TRBJ2-1, with D possibly TRBD1 on 5 matching bases. The length of the CDR3 is 13 residues. Between the trimmed V and J ends, which lost 8 bases and 7 bases, there was a span of 15 bases. Germline lookup yields CDR1 MNHNS and CDR2 SASEGT. CDR3 nucleotide sequence: TGTGCCAGCTCCCGGCAGGGAACAAATGAGCAGTTCTTC. Residues: CASSRQGTNEQFF.

V is TRBV27 and J is TRBJ2-3; tentatively, D is TRBD1 (5 bases). V shed 2 bases and J shed 6 bases, with 15 bases lying between them. The CDR3 covers 15 residues. Germline CDR1 MNHEY, CDR2 SMNVEV (reference sequence). The CDR3 reads CASSLSRRASDTQYF. The CDR3 region has the DNA TGTGCCAGCAGTTTAAGTCGCAGGGCATCGGATACGCAGTATTTT.

This clone has just a few counts. This sequence joins TRBV7-9 and TRBJ2-7; TRBD2 might be the D (5 bases). Trimming removed 5 bases at V and 4 bases at J, with 30 bases between. This CDR3 is 19 amino acids long. Germline lookup yields CDR1 SEHNR and CDR2 FQNEAQ (reference sequence). CDR3 coding DNA: TGTGCCAGCAGCCTAAACAAAGCGGAGAAGAGGATGTTTGTATACGAGCAGTACTTC. This encodes CASSLNKAEKRMFVYEQYF.

In nucleotides, the CDR3 is TGTGCCAGTAGTCCCCCAACAGGCCGACCCTACAATGAGCAGTTCTTC. This sequence encodes CASSPPTGRPYNEQFF. The V gene is TRBV19, the J gene TRBJ2-1; maybe TRBD1 (5 bases). Trimming took off 5 bases at V and 2 bases at J, with 16 bases between the two ends. This CDR3 has 16 amino acids. From germline, CDR1 is LNHDA and CDR2 SQIVND (reference sequence).

This rearrangement joins TRBV5-6 to TRBJ2-2; the match to TRBD2 covers 8 bases. V lost 0 bases, J lost 8 bases, and 3 bases stayed unmatched. Germline assignment: CDR1 SGHDT and CDR2 YYEEEE. The CDR3 is made up of 14 amino acids. The CDR3 loop is CASSLGLAMGELFF. The DNA for the CDR3 is TGTGCCAGCAGCTTGGGACTAGCGATGGGGGAGCTGTTTTTT.

The V and J genes are TRBV9 and TRBJ2-1; TRBD1 matches at 10 bases. CDR3 length: 16 amino acids. V was pared by 3 bases and J by 2 bases, with 5 bases of the junction left unmatched. Germline loops: CDR1 SGDLS, CDR2 YYNGEE. DNA for the CDR3: TGTGCCAGCAGCGCCCTGGGACAGGGGACCTACAATGAGCAGTTCTTC. Translation gives CASSALGQGTYNEQFF.

V is TRBV30 and J is TRBJ2-1; 14 bases line up with TRBD2. Germline V lookup: CDR1 GTSNPN, CDR2 SVGIG (reference sequence). The CDR3 length is 16 residues. The V and J ends lost 7 bases and 8 bases, in that order; junction bases with no gene match: 13. The CDR3 spells CASRGTSGRGRYEQFF. The CDR3 region has the DNA TGTGCCTCCCGGGGGACTAGCGGGAGAGGGCGTTATGAGCAGTTCTTC.

The rearrangement joins TRBV11-2 to TRBJ2-5; no firm D call. Trimming took off 0 bases at V and 5 bases at J, with 4 bases between the two ends. Looked up from germline, CDR1 is SGHAT and CDR2 is FQNNGV. The CDR3 has 12 residues. The CDR3 DNA reads as TGTGCCAGCAGCTTAGATATGGAGACCCAGTACTTC. Residues: CASSLDMETQYF.

This chain links TRBV12-5 with TRBJ1-1, with TRBD1 matching 7 bases. The CDR3 is 14 amino acids. Germline trimming cut 6 bases from V and 8 bases from J; bases unmatched to any gene: 12. Germline CDR1 is LGHNT and CDR2 is FRNRAP. DNA of the CDR3: TGTGCTAGTGGCCAGGTTGACAGGGAAGCAGAAGCTTTCTTT. Its protein is CASGQVDREAEAFF.

This chain joins TRBV19 and TRBJ2-3; the match to TRBD2 covers 12 bases. This CDR3 spans 16 amino acids. Losses at the gene ends were 3 bases for V and 0 bases for J; bases not matched to a gene: 1. Germline values: CDR1 LNHDA, CDR2 SQIVND (reference sequence). The CDR3 nucleotides read TGTGCCAGTAGTATGGGACTAGCGGGTAGCACAGATACGCAGTATTTT. Translation: CASSMGLAGSTDTQYF.

This clone was observed a single time. V usage is TRBV6-6 and J usage is TRBJ2-7, with TRBD1 matching over 9 bases. This CDR3 has 15 residues. The germline V gene encodes CDR1 MNHNY and CDR2 SVGAGI (reference sequence). Losses at the gene ends were 6 bases for V and 5 bases for J; bases not matched to a gene: 11. The CDR3 DNA reads as TGTGCCAGCAGACTTCCGGGACAGGGCATTGACGAGCAGTACTTC. The encoded protein is CASRLPGQGIDEQYF.

DNA for the CDR3: TGTGCCACCAGCAGAATGTCACTAGCGGGAGAGGCGAACACCGGGGAGCTGTTTTTT. Translating gives CATSRMSLAGEANTGELFF. The chain joins TRBV15 to TRBJ2-2; 11 bases align to TRBD2. CDR3 length: 19 amino acids. V lost 2 bases, J lost 0 bases, and 8 bases stayed unmatched. Germline CDR1 reads LNHNV; CDR2 reads YYDKDF (reference sequence).

V and J are TRBV4-1 and TRBJ2-1, with 9 bases fitting TRBD2. The germline V gene encodes CDR1 MGHRA and CDR2 YSYEKL. This CDR3 spans 16 amino acids. V shed 1 base and J 7 bases; nucleotides not matched to a gene: 8. The CDR3 DNA reads as TGCGCCAGCAGCCAAGGGGCGACTAGCGGAAGGAATGAGCAGTTCTTC. It translates to CASSQGATSGRNEQFF.

The chain recombines TRBV7-6 with TRBJ2-1, with TRBD2 identical over 10 bases. There are 16 residues in the CDR3. J lost 6 bases, V lost 1 base, and 6 bases had no gene match. CDR1 and CDR2 (germline): SGHVS, FNYEAQ. The CDR3 region has the DNA TGTGCCAGCAGCTTAGACAGAGCGGGAGGGGGCAATGAGCAGTTCTTC. It yields the protein CASSLDRAGGGNEQFF.

The sample holds a few counts of this clone. The genes are TRBV29-1 and TRBJ2-7; no clear D gene. Deletions cut 1 base from V and 4 bases from J, with 8 bases between. This CDR3 contains 12 residues. Germline CDR1 SQVTM, CDR2 ANQGSEA. The CDR3 here is CSVEGLEYEQYF. CDR3 nucleotides: TGCAGCGTTGAAGGACTGGAATACGAGCAGTACTTC.

The rearrangement uses TRBV29-1 and TRBJ2-1; D remains ambiguous. This CDR3 has 15 residues. Trimming shortened V by 2 bases and J by 5 bases, and 16 bases separated the two germline ends. Per germline, CDR1 SQVTM and CDR2 ANQGSEA. In nucleotides, the CDR3 is TGCAGCGTTGAAACCCCCCGCGGATACAACAATGAGCAGTTCTTC. Protein product: CSVETPRGYNNEQFF.